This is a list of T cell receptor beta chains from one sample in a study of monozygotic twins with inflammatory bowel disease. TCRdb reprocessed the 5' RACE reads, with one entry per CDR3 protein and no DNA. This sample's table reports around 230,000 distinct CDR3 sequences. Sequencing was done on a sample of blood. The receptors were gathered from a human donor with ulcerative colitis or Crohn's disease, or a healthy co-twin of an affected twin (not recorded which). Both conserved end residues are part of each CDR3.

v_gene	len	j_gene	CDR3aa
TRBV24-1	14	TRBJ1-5	CATSDDRLDQPQHF
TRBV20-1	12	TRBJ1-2	CKGRVTNYGYTF
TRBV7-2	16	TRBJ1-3	CASRPRDSYSGNTIYF
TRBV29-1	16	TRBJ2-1	CSVDGTSGSSYNEQFF
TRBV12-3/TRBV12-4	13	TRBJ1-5	CASSSQLNQPQHF
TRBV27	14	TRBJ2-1	CASSFSGGVDEQFF
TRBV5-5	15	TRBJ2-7	CASSLWGQGGYEQYF
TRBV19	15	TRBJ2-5	CASSVAGGFQETQYF
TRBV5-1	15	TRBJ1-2	CASSLLAEQSYGYTF
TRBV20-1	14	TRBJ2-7	CSANGQLSSYEQYF
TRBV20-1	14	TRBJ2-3	CSALTSGPTDTQYF
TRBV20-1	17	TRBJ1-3	CSARAPRGAASGNTIYF
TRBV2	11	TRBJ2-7	CASSEAYEQYF
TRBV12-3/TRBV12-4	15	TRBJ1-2	CASSLWGTGAHGYTF
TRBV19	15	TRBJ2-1	CASSILGQGTNEQFF
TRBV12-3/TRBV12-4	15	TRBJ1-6	CASSLGQGYRSPLHF
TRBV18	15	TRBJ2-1	CASSPRSTGSHEQFF
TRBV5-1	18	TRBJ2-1	CASSLLRGAEISYNEQFF
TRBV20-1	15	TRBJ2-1	CSARPWDGIYNEQFF
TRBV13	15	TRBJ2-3	CASSSLAGGTDTQYF
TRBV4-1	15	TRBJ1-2	CASSHFPQGARGYTF
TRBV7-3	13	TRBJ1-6	CASSGMANSPLHF
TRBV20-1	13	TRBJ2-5	CSATGGHQETQYF
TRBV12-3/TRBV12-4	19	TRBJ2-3	CASSLWGHRGGYGTDTQYF
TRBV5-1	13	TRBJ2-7	CASSLGGQYEQYF
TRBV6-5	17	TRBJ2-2	CASSYSFIRINTGELFF
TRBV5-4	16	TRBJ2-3	CASTFYGDRDTDTQYF
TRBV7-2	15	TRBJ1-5	CASSLSRGRNQPQHF
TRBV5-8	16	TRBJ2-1	CASSLFRGATYNEQFF
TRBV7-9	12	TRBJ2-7	CASSFEKRQQYF
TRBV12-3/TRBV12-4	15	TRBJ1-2	CASSLSPGGESGYTF
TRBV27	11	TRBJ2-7	CASSFGYEQYF
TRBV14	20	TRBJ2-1	CASSQDKGLAGAVLDNEQFF
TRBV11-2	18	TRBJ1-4	CASSSPLGQALYGEKLFF
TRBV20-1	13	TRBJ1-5	CSAQGQPNQPQHF
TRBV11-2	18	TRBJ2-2	CASSRNIGLAGDTGELFF
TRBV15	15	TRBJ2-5	CATGSPLEREETQYF
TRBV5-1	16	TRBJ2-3	CASSLDERGPPDTQYF
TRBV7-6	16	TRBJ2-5	CASSLTGGIGIETQYF
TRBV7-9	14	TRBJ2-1	CASSSPSPSGEQFF
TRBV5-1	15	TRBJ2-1	CASSEGTGGNNEQFF
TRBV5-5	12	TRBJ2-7	CASSARGYEQYF
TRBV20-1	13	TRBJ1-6	CSAVGVWHSPLHF
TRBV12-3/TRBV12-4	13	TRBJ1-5	CASSLAGGKPQHF
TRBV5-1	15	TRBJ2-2	CASSLAGTNTGELFF
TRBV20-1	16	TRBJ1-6	CSARLAGQGGQSPLHF
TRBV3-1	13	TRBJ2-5	CASTMGARETQYF
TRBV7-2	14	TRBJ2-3	CASSSTGPSDTQYF
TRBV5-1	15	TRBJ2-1	CASSLGGWSYNEQFF
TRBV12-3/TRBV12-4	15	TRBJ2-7	CASSSYRTSNYEQYF
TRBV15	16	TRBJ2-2	CATSISRGTLTGELFF
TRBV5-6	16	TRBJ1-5	CASSLNRGPGNQPQHF
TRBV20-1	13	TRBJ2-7	CSASGGTAYEQYF
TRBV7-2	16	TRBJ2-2	CASSHSGGGSTGELFF
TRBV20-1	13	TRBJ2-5	CSANLRAGETQYF